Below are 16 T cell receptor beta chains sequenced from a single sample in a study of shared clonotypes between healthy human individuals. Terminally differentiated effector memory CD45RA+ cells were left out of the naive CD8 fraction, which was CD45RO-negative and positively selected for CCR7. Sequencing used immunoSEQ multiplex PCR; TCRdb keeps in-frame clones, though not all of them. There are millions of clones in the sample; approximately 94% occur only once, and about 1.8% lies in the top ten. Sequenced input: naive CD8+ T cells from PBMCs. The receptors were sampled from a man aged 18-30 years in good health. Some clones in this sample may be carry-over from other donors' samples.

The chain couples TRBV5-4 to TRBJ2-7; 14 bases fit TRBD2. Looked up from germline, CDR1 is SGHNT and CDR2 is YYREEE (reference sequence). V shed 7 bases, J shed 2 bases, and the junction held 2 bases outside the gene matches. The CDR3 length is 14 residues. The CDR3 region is CASGLAGGPYEQYF. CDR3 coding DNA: TGTGCCAGCGGACTAGCGGGAGGACCCTACGAGCAGTACTTC.

In DNA, the CDR3 is TGTGCCAGCAGTTTTCAGTACGAGCAGTACTTC. Its translation: CASSFQYEQYF. The chain links TRBV6-5 to TRBJ2-7; D uncertain. CDR1 and CDR2 from the germline V gene are MNHEY and SVGAGI. CDR3 length equals 11 residues. V was shortened by 4 bases and J by 4 bases, with 5 bases between the two germline ends.

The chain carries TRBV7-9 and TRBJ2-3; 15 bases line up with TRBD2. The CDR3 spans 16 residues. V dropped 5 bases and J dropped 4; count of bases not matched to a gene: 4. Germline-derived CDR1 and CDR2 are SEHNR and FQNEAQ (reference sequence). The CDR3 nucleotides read TGTGCCAGCAGCGGGGGACTAGCGGGAGGAGCAGATACGCAGTATTTT. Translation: CASSGGLAGGADTQYF.

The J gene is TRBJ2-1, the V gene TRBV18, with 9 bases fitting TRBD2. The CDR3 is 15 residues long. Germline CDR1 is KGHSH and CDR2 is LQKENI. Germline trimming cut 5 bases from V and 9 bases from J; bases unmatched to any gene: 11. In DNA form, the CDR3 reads TGTGCCAGCTCAAAACCGGGACTAGCTCATAGTGAGCAGTTCTTC. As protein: CASSKPGLAHSEQFF.

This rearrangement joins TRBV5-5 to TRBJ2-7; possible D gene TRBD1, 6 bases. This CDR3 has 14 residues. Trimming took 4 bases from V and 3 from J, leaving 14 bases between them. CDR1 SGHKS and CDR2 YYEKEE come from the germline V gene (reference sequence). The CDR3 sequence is CASSPDRAYYEQYF. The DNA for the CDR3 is TGTGCCAGCAGCCCGGACAGAGCCTACTACGAGCAGTACTTC. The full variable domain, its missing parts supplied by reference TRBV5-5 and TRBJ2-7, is DAGVTQSPTHLIKTRGQQVTLRCSPISGHKSVSWYQQVLGQGPQFIFQYYEKEERGRGNFPDRFSARQFPNYSSELNVNALLLGDSALYLCASSPDRAYYEQYFGPGTRLTVT.

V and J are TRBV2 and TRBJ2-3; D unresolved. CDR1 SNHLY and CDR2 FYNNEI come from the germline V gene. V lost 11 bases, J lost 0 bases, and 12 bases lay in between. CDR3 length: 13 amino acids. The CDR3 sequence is CAGMERSTDTQYF. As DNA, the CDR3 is TGTGCCGGGATGGAGCGTAGCACAGATACGCAGTATTTT. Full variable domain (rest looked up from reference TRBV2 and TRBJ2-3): EPEVTQTPSHQVTQMGQEVILRCVPISNHLYFYWYRQILGQKVEFLVSFYNNEISEKSEIFDDQFSVERPDGSNFTLKIRSTKLEDSAMYFCAGMERSTDTQYFGPGTRLTVL.

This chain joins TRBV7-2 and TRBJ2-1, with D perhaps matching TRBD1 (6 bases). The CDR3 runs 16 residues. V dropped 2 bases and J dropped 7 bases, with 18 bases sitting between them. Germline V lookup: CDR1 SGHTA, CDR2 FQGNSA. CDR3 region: CASSLYSPGTQNEQFF. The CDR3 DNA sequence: TGTGCCAGCAGCTTATATTCCCCCGGGACACAAAATGAGCAGTTCTTC.

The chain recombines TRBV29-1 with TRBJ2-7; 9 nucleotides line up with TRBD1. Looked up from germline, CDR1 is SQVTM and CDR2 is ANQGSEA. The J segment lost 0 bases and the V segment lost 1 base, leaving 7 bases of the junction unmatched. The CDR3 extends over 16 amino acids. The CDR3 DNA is TGCAGCGTTGAAGCCTCCGGGACAGGGAGCTCCTACGAGCAGTACTTC. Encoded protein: CSVEASGTGSSYEQYF.

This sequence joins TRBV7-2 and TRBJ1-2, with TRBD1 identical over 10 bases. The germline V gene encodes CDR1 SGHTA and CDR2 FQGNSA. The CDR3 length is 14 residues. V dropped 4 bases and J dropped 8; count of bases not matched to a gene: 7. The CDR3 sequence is CASSSRQGAWGYTF. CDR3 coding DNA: TGTGCCAGCAGCTCCAGACAGGGGGCTTGGGGCTACACCTTC. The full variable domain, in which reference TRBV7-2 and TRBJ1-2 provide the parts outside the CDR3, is GAGVSQSPSNKVTEKGKDVELRCDPISGHTALYWYRQSLGQGLEFLIYFQGNSAPDKSGLPSDRFSAERTGGSVSTLTIQRTQQEDSAVYLCASSSRQGAWGYTFGSGTRLTVV.

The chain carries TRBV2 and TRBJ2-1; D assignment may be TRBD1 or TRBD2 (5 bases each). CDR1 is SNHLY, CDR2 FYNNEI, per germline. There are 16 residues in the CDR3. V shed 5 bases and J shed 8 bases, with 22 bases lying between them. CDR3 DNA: TGTGCCAGCAGTATTCCGGGGCCTCAACCCGGGGATGAGCAGTTCTTC. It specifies CASSIPGPQPGDEQFF.

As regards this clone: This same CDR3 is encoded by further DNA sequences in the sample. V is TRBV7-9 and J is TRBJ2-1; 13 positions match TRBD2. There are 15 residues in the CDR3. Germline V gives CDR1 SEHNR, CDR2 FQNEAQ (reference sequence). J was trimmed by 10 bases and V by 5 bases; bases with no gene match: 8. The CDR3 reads CASSPGLAGEGEQFF. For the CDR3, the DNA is TGTGCCAGCAGCCCAGGACTAGCGGGAGAGGGCGAGCAGTTCTTC.

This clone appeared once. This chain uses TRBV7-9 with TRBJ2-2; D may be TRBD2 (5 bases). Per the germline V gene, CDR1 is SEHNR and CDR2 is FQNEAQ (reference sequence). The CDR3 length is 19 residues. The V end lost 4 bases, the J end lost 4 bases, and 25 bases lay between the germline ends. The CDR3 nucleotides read TGTGCCAGCAGCTCCCCTCAGGAGGCAGCCCTGTTTAGCACCGGGGAGCTGTTTTTT. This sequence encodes CASSSPQEAALFSTGELFF.

DNA of the CDR3: TGTGCCAGCAGTGGGACAGGTCGCTTTGGAAACACCATATATTTT. This translates into CASSGTGRFGNTIYF. The genes are TRBV25-1 and TRBJ1-3; 7 bases match TRBD1. This CDR3 has 15 amino acids. The ends lost 4 bases at V and 3 bases at J; junction bases unmatched: 6. Germline CDR1 MGHDK, CDR2 SYGVNS.

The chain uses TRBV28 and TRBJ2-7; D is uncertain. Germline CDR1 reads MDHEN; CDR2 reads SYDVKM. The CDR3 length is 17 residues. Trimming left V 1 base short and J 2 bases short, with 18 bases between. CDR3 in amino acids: CASSLLHLGILTYEQYF. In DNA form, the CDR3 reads TGTGCCAGCAGTTTATTGCATTTGGGGATTTTAACCTACGAGCAGTACTTC.

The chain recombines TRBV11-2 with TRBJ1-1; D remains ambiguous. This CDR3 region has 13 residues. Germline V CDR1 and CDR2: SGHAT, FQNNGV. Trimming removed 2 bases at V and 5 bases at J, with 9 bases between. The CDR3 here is CASSLPRATEAFF. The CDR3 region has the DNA TGTGCCAGCAGCTTACCTAGAGCTACTGAAGCTTTCTTT.

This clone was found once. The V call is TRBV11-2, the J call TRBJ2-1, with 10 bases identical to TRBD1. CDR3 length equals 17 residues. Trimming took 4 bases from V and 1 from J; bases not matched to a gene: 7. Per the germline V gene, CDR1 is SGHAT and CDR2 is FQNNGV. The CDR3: CASSSGQGTISYNEQFF. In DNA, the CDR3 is TGTGCCAGCAGCTCGGGACAGGGGACAATATCCTACAATGAGCAGTTCTTC.